The next 27 T cell receptor beta chains were all read from a single sample in a study of T cells in Graves' hyperthyroidism and ophthalmopathy. Amplified TCR beta CDR3 regions derived from RNA transcripts. First-round RT-PCR of the TCR CDR3 relied on the HTBI primer set. TCRdb itself ran the multiplex PCR reads through MiXCR, one entry per CDR3 protein. The data show 600,000 to 700,000 distinct CDR3 sequences, with 45% seen just once and less than 9% held by the top ten. The specimen was peripheral blood or thyroid tissue (not recorded which). The source of these receptors is an adult man with Graves' disease, either hyperthyroidism or ophthalmopathy (not recorded which).

This clonotype came up once. The chain uses TRBV20-1 and TRBJ2-3; D gene ambiguous. Per the germline V gene, CDR1 is DFQATT and CDR2 is SNEGSKA (reference sequence). There are 10 residues in the CDR3. The V gene lost 5 bases and the J gene lost 3 bases, with 3 bases spanning the gap. Here the CDR3 reads CSALTDTQYF. The DNA of the CDR3 is TGCAGTGCTCTAACAGATACGCAGTATTTT.

This sequence joins TRBV11-1 and TRBJ2-5; 10 nucleotides match TRBD2. The CDR3 spans 13 residues. The V gene end was trimmed by 11 bases and the J gene end by 4 bases; junction bases not matched to a gene: 7. Germline V gene data show CDR1 as SGHAT and CDR2 as FQDESV (reference sequence). CDR3 nucleotides: TGTGCCGGACCGGGACTAGCGAGAGAGACCCAGTACTTC. This codes for CAGPGLARETQYF.

This clonotype was counted only a few times. V is TRBV19 and J is TRBJ1-5, with TRBD1 as a possible D gene (5 bases). The CDR3 is made up of 14 amino acids. With 4 bases removed from V and 5 bases from J, the gap between germline ends came to 12 bases. Germline V CDR1 and CDR2: LNHDA, SQIVND (reference sequence). The CDR3 nucleotides read TGTGCCAGTAGTAAGGGGAGGGGTGATCAGCCCCAGCATTTT. Amino acid sequence: CASSKGRGDQPQHF.

The V and J genes are TRBV20-1 and TRBJ1-2; no reliable D call. The germline V gene has CDR1 DFQATT and CDR2 SNEGSKA (reference sequence). V was pared by 3 bases and J by 1 base, with 12 bases between. CDR3 length equals 14 residues. This chain's CDR3 is CSASFPAHNYGYTF. As DNA, the CDR3 is TGCAGTGCTAGTTTTCCAGCCCATAACTATGGCTACACCTTC.

The chain uses TRBV20-1 and TRBJ1-5; no clear D. V was trimmed by 0 bases and J by 6 bases, leaving 9 bases between them. Germline lookup yields CDR1 DFQATT and CDR2 SNEGSKA (reference sequence). CDR3 length equals 13 residues. The CDR3 coding sequence is TGCAGTGCTAGAGAGGGTTTCGGTCAGCCCCAGCATTTT. Its translation: CSAREGFGQPQHF.

The sample holds a few counts of this clonotype. The chain employs TRBV7-8 and TRBJ1-4; 7 bases map to TRBD1. The V gene end was trimmed by 1 base and the J gene end by 6 bases; junction bases not matched to a gene: 5. The CDR3 has 15 residues. Germline CDR1 is SGHVS and CDR2 is FQNEAQ. The CDR3 spells CASSLDEGTDEKLFF. CDR3 DNA sequence: TGTGCCAGCAGCTTAGATGAGGGGACAGATGAAAAACTGTTTTTT.

This clonotype was picked up a small number of times. This chain joins TRBV11-2 and TRBJ1-1; D remains ambiguous. V lost 3 bases and J 2 bases, leaving 19 bases between the germline ends. This CDR3 has 17 residues. Germline V gene sequence: CDR1 SGHAT, CDR2 FQNNGV. The CDR3 loop is CASSFNSRGLVNTEAFF. The CDR3 nucleotides read TGTGCCAGCAGCTTTAATAGCAGAGGGTTGGTTAACACTGAAGCTTTCTTT.

This clonotype has more than one count but fewer than ten. The V call is TRBV12-3 or TRBV12-4, the J call TRBJ1-1; 9 bases line up with TRBD1. With V trimmed by 5 bases and J by 4 bases, 8 bases remained unmatched. This CDR3 has 15 residues. For the CDR3, the DNA is TGTGCCAGCAGTCGCCAACAGGGGGCAGGCACTGAAGCTTTCTTT. Translation: CASSRQQGAGTEAFF.

This chain connects TRBV4-2 to TRBJ2-7, with D hard to call. Germline V gene sequence: CDR1 LGHNA, CDR2 YNFKEQ. The CDR3 runs 12 residues. V shed 2 bases and J shed 7 bases, with 9 bases lying between them. The CDR3 sequence is CASSQTSREQYF. The CDR3, as DNA: TGTGCCAGCAGCCAAACCTCCCGGGAGCAGTACTTC.

The gene calls are TRBV2 and TRBJ1-3, with a tentative D call TRBD1 (5 bases). The germline V and J ends were trimmed by 9 bases and 2 bases, with 14 bases remaining between them. CDR3 length: 14 residues. The germline V gene has CDR1 SNHLY and CDR2 FYNNEI. CDR3 loop: CASSGGGPGNTIYF. CDR3 coding DNA: TGTGCCAGTTCGGGGGGAGGACCTGGAAACACCATATATTTT. Drawing the rest from reference TRBV2 and TRBJ1-3, the complete variable domain is EPEVTQTPSHQVTQMGQEVILRCVPISNHLYFYWYRQILGQKVEFLVSFYNNEISEKSEIFDDQFSVERPDGSNFTLKIRSTKLEDSAMYFCASSGGGPGNTIYFGEGSWLTVV.

This clonotype was seen ten or more times. The chain has TRBV20-1 and TRBJ2-7; D might be TRBD1 (6 bases). V was shortened by 1 base and J by 2 bases, with 12 bases between the two germline ends. CDR1 and CDR2 from the germline V gene are DFQATT and SNEGSKA (reference sequence). This CDR3 is built from 14 residues. This chain's CDR3 is CSARGGRGAYEQYF. CDR3 coding DNA: TGCAGTGCTAGAGGAGGCAGGGGAGCCTACGAGCAGTACTTC.

This clonotype was observed many times. J is TRBJ1-5 and V is TRBV10-3, with D possibly being TRBD1 (5 bases). Trimming left V 0 bases short and J 11 bases short, with 14 bases between. There are 14 residues in the CDR3. Germline V lookup: CDR1 ENHRY, CDR2 SYGVKD. The CDR3 nucleotides are TGTGCCATCAGTGAGTCTGCAGGGACGTCGGCCCAGCATTTT. This sequence encodes CAISESAGTSAQHF.

This clonotype was counted many times. CDR3 in DNA: TGCAGCGTTGAAATACAGGTGAACTATGGCTACACCTTC. The encoded protein is CSVEIQVNYGYTF. The rearrangement links TRBV29-1 to TRBJ1-2; a weak D match, TRBD1 (5 bases). Germline assignment: CDR1 SQVTM and CDR2 ANQGSEA. Trimming stripped 2 bases from V and 2 bases from J, with 9 bases between. This CDR3 has 13 residues.

Ten or more counts support this clonotype. This sequence joins TRBV2 and TRBJ2-7, with TRBD2 matching over 11 bases. From germline, CDR1 is SNHLY and CDR2 FYNNEI. The ends lost 10 bases at V and 7 bases at J; junction bases unmatched: 9. The CDR3 spans 13 residues. CDR3 nucleotides: TGTGCCACGAGCTCCCTAGCGGGAGGTGAGCAGTACTTC. Protein: CATSSLAGGEQYF.

This sequence joins TRBV25-1 and TRBJ1-4; unclear D gene. The germline V and J ends were trimmed by 5 bases and 6 bases, with 19 bases remaining between them. CDR1 is MGHDK, CDR2 SYGVNS, per germline. The CDR3 extends over 16 amino acids. CDR3 DNA: TGTGCCAGCAGTCTATCCCTGGGCAGAGTGTATGAAAAACTGTTTTTT. Protein sequence: CASSLSLGRVYEKLFF. The variable domain in full, with the rest retrieved from reference TRBV25-1 and TRBJ1-4, is EADIYQTPRYLVIGTGKKITLECSQTMGHDKMYWYQQDPGMELHLIHYSYGVNSTEKGDLSSESTVSRIRTEHFPLTLESARPSHTSQYLCASSLSLGRVYEKLFFGSGTQLSVL.

This chain connects TRBV7-3 to TRBJ2-5; 9 bases align to TRBD1. Trimming took 5 bases from V and 5 from J; bases not matched to a gene: 6. The CDR3 is 14 residues long. CDR1 SGHTA and CDR2 FQGTGA come from the germline V gene. The CDR3 loop is CASSQTGGGETQYF. The CDR3 DNA follows: TGTGCCAGCAGCCAGACAGGGGGTGGCGAGACCCAGTACTTC.

The chain links TRBV3-1 to TRBJ1-1; D unclear. The CDR3 has 11 residues. Between the trimmed V and J ends, which lost 5 bases and 5 bases, there was a span of 6 bases. Germline assignment: CDR1 LGHDT and CDR2 YNNKEL (reference sequence). The CDR3 protein is CASSDLTEAFF. CDR3 nucleotide sequence: TGTGCCAGCAGCGACCTAACTGAAGCTTTCTTT.

With regard to this clonotype: This may come from a read error, since a much larger clone is one base off. This chain connects TRBV7-9 to TRBJ1-1; D gene unclear. There are 13 residues in the CDR3. CDR1 and CDR2 from the germline V gene are SEHNR and FQNEAQ (reference sequence). Trimming pared 5 bases from V and 1 base from J, leaving 8 bases between. CDR3 DNA sequence: TGTGCCAGCAGCGCCGCATGGAACACTGAAGCTTTCTTT. This encodes CASSAAWNTEAFF.

At least ten counts were recorded for this clonotype. V is TRBV24-1 and J is TRBJ1-2; maybe TRBD1 (5 bases). V gave up 1 base and J gave up 3 bases, with 14 bases separating them. Germline V gene sequence: CDR1 KGHDR, CDR2 SFDVKD. The CDR3 consists of 16 residues. CDR3 DNA: TGTGCCACCAGTGATTTAAGGAATGGGGGTTACTATGGCTACACCTTC. Its translation is CATSDLRNGGYYGYTF.

The rearrangement uses TRBV10-3 and TRBJ1-5, with D unresolved. The CDR3 is made up of 14 amino acids. CDR1 and CDR2 (germline): ENHRY, SYGVKD. With 1 base removed from V and 3 bases from J, the gap between germline ends came to 7 bases. The CDR3 region is CAISEWVINQPQHF. The CDR3 nucleotides read TGTGCCATCAGTGAGTGGGTGATCAATCAGCCCCAGCATTTT.

This clonotype was seen a few times. The chain combines TRBV20-1 with TRBJ2-5, with a possible D match to TRBD2 (6 bases). The germline V gene has CDR1 DFQATT and CDR2 SNEGSKA (reference sequence). With 3 bases removed from V and 1 base from J, the gap between germline ends came to 6 bases. The CDR3 spans 12 residues. The CDR3 is CSARGGQETQYF. The CDR3 DNA reads as TGCAGTGCTAGGGGGGGCCAAGAGACCCAGTACTTC.

About this clonotype: Being one base from a much bigger clone, this may be a read error. The rearrangement links TRBV7-3 to TRBJ1-2; 7 positions match TRBD1. The CDR3 runs 15 residues. CDR1 SGHTA and CDR2 FQGTGA come from the germline V gene. Germline trimming cut 4 bases from V and 3 bases from J; bases unmatched to any gene: 8. The CDR3 spells CASSSFAGGDYGYTF. The CDR3 DNA reads as TGTGCCAGCAGCTCCTTTGCAGGGGGAGACTATGGCTACACCTTC.

This chain uses TRBV30 with TRBJ1-2, with unresolved D. V was clipped by 0 bases and J by 2 bases, with 7 bases between them. Looked up from germline, CDR1 is GTSNPN and CDR2 is SVGIG (reference sequence). The CDR3 sequence is 13 residues long. CDR3 nucleotide sequence: TGTGCCTGGAGTGTGGACGGCAACTATGGCTACACCTTC. Protein product: CAWSVDGNYGYTF.

The rearrangement links TRBV2 to TRBJ1-1; no reliable D call. The CDR3 is 16 residues long. The germline V gene has CDR1 SNHLY and CDR2 FYNNEI. V was clipped by 5 bases and J by 2 bases, with 18 bases between them. CDR3 sequence (DNA): TGTGCCAGCAGTTATCAGGCAGTACAAGGAAACACTGAAGCTTTCTTT. This sequence encodes CASSYQAVQGNTEAFF.

The gene calls are TRBV7-8 and TRBJ1-1; unclear D gene. This CDR3 has 13 residues. From germline, CDR1 is SGHVS and CDR2 FQNEAQ. Trimming took off 3 bases at V and 6 bases at J, with 11 bases between the two ends. CDR3 sequence: CASSFFDLAEAFF. The CDR3 DNA reads TGTGCCAGCAGCTTCTTTGATCTGGCTGAAGCTTTCTTT.

V usage is TRBV10-3 and J usage is TRBJ2-5, with TRBD1 identical over 8 bases. Germline V CDR1 and CDR2: ENHRY, SYGVKD. The CDR3 runs 13 residues. V lost 10 bases, J lost 5 bases, and 9 bases stayed unmatched. CDR3 coding DNA: TGTGCCAGCGCTACGACAGGGGCTGAGACCCAGTACTTC. Its translation: CASATTGAETQYF.

This clonotype was counted between two and nine times. J is TRBJ2-7 and V is TRBV19; 10 bases are shared with TRBD1. CDR3 length equals 14 residues. The germline gives CDR1 LNHDA, CDR2 SQIVND (reference sequence). The V segment lost 6 bases and the J segment 1 base; nucleotides outside the gene matches: 3. The CDR3 spells CASSRQGASYEQYF. The CDR3 DNA reads as TGTGCCAGTAGCCGACAGGGGGCGTCCTACGAGCAGTACTTC.